The 9 T cell receptor beta chains given below trace back to one sample, sequenced in a study of Ad26.COV2.S vaccination and SARS-CoV-2 variants. Treatment meaning: roughly 20 received Ad26.COV2.S at low or high dose, single or two shots; roughly 5 received placebo; per-sample allocation not given. Samples came from day 63 after the first vaccine or placebo injection. The method was immunoSEQ multiplex PCR; TCRdb's version includes in-frame clones alone and lacks a portion of them. Among 350,000 to 450,000 clones listed, roughly 84% were seen once. The source was peripheral blood, collected in a trial of Ad26.COV2.S vaccine versus placebo. These receptors all stem from a person between 18 and 60 years old who received the Ad26.COV2.S COVID-19 vaccine or a placebo.

CDR3 nucleotides: TGCAGCGTTGTCAAGGACCGTTTCGAGCAGTACTTC. Protein: CSVVKDRFEQYF. This sequence joins TRBV29-1 and TRBJ2-7, with D unresolved. Trimming left V 4 bases short and J 6 bases short, with 13 bases between. Germline loops: CDR1 SQVTM, CDR2 ANQGSEA. The CDR3 spans 12 residues.

This rearrangement joins TRBV6-2 or TRBV6-3 to TRBJ1-2; TRBD1 matches 8 bases. The V and J ends lost 2 bases and 8 bases, in that order; junction bases with no gene match: 7. The CDR3 runs to 14 residues. Germline lookup yields CDR1 MNHEY and CDR2 SVGEGT. In DNA form, the CDR3 reads TGTGCCAGCAGTTACCTCCCGGACAGGGAAGGCTACACCTTC. Residues: CASSYLPDREGYTF.

CDR3 sequence (DNA): TGTGCCAGCAGCTTAGGAAGGGAGACCGGGGAGCTGTTTTTT. Residues: CASSLGRETGELFF. The chain carries TRBV7-3 and TRBJ2-2; D perhaps matches TRBD2 (5 bases). Trimming cost V 2 bases and J 5 bases, with 9 bases left between them. The CDR3 runs to 14 residues. CDR1 SGHTA and CDR2 FQGTGA come from the germline V gene. The complete variable domain, with remaining parts taken from reference TRBV7-3 and TRBJ2-2, reads GAGVSQTPSNKVTEKGKYVELRCDPISGHTALYWYRQSLGQGPEFLIYFQGTGAADDSGLPNDRFFAVRPEGSVSTLKIQRTERGDSAVYLCASSLGRETGELFFGEGSRLTVL.

This CDR3 reads CASSESGTEETQYF. Here the CDR3 DNA reads TGTGCCAGCAGTGAATCAGGGACTGAAGAGACCCAGTACTTC. The chain has TRBV25-1 and TRBJ2-5; the D gene is possibly TRBD2 (6 bases). Germline V gene lookup returns CDR1 MGHDK and CDR2 SYGVNS. CDR3 length equals 14 residues. With 1 base removed from V and 3 bases from J, the gap between germline ends came to 9 bases.

This rearrangement joins TRBV4-1 to TRBJ1-2; 8 bases fit TRBD1. CDR1 is MGHRA, CDR2 YSYEKL, per germline. This CDR3 region has 17 residues. V was clipped by 1 base and J by 4 bases; unmatched bases: 11. This CDR3 reads CASSQALIQGDLYGYTF. The CDR3 DNA reads TGCGCCAGCAGCCAAGCCCTAATACAGGGGGATCTCTATGGCTACACCTTC.

The chain recombines TRBV29-1 with TRBJ1-1; possibly TRBD1 for D (5 bases). Germline V lookup: CDR1 SQVTM, CDR2 ANQGSEA. Trimming pared 7 bases from V and 0 bases from J, leaving 18 bases between. CDR3 length: 15 amino acids. CDR3 sequence (DNA): TGCAGCGCCCGACAGAGTTACCTGATGAACACTGAAGCTTTCTTT. It yields the protein CSARQSYLMNTEAFF.

The V call is TRBV5-1, the J call TRBJ2-7, with a tentative D call TRBD2 (5 bases). Germline V gives CDR1 SGHRS, CDR2 YFSETQ. The length of the CDR3 is 12 residues. V was shortened by 5 bases and J by 5 bases, with 11 bases between the two germline ends. The CDR3 sequence: CASREVSNEQYF. Here the CDR3 DNA reads TGCGCCAGCAGGGAGGTTAGTAACGAGCAGTACTTC.

This rearrangement joins TRBV30 to TRBJ1-1; D may be TRBD1 (6 bases). The CDR3 loop spans 12 amino acids. Germline V gene data show CDR1 as GTSNPN and CDR2 as SVGIG (reference sequence). V was shortened by 3 bases and J by 5 bases, with 10 bases between the two germline ends. CDR3 nucleotides: TGTGCCTGGAGGGGGGGCTGGACTGAAGCTTTCTTT. This codes for CAWRGGWTEAFF.

This clone was recorded only once. V usage is TRBV4-1 and J usage is TRBJ2-5; 9 bases are shared with TRBD2. Germline loops: CDR1 MGHRA, CDR2 YSYEKL. CDR3 size: 16 residues. The trim removed 3 bases at V and 4 bases at J, leaving 9 bases unmatched. CDR3 nucleotides: TGCGCCAGCAGCCATTTAGAGGCGGGGGGGAGAGAGACCCAGTACTTC. Protein: CASSHLEAGGRETQYF.